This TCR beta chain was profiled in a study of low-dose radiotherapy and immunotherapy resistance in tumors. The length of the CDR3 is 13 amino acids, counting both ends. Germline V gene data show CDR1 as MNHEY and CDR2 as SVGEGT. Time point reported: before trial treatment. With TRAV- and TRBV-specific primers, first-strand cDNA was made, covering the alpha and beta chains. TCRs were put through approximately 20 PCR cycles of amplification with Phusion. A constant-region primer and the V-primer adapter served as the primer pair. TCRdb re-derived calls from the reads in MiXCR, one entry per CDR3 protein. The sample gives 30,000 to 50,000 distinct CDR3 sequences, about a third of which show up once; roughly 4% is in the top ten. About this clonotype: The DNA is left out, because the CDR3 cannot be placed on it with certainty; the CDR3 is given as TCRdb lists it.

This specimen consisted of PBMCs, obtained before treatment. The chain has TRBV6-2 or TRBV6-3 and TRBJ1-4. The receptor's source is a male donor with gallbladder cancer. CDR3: CASREYNEKLFFF.